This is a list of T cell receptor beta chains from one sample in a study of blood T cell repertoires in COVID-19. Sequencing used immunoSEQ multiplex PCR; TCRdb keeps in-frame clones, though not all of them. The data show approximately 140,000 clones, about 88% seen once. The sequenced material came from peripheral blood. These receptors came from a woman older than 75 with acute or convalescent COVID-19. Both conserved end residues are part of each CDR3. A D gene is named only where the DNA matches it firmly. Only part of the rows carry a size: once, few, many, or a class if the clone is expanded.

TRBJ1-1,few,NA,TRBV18,CASSPPGQNTEAFF,TGTGCCAGCTCACCCCCGGGACAGAACACTGAAGCTTTCTTT
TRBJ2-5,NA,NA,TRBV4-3,CASSQVFDSRETQYF,TGCGCCAGCAGCCAAGTGTTTGATAGTCGTGAGACCCAGTACTTC
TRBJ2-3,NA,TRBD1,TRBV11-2,CASSPGTGTDTQYF,TGTGCCAGCAGCCCAGGGACAGGCACAGATACGCAGTATTTT
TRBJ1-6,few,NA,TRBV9,CASSVQQDNSPLHF,TGTGCCAGCAGCGTACAACAGGATAATTCACCCCTCCACTTT
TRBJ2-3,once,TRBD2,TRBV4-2,CASSQEIAGRADTQYF,TGTGCCAGCAGCCAAGAAATAGCGGGGAGAGCAGATACGCAGTATTTT
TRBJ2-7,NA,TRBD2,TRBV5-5,CASSLEGLAVYEQYF,TGTGCCAGCAGCTTGGAGGGACTAGCGGTCTACGAGCAGTACTTC
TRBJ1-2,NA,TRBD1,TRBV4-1,CASSQDGGTAFDGYTF,TGCGCCAGCAGCCAAGATGGGGGGACAGCCTTCGATGGCTACACCTTC
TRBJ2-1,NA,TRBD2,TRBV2,CASMGRTSGSPQYNEQFF,TGTGCCAGCATGGGCCGGACTAGCGGGAGTCCCCAATACAATGAGCAGTTCTTC
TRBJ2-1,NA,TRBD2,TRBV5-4,CASSVTSGRALNEQFF,TGTGCCAGCAGCGTGACTAGCGGGAGGGCCTTAAATGAGCAGTTCTTC
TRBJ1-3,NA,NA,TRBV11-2,CASSPGGTSGNTIYF,TGTGCCAGCAGTCCCGGGGGGACCTCTGGAAACACCATATATTTT
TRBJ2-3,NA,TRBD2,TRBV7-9,CASSLRGRNSDTQYF,TGTGCCAGCAGCTTACGCGGGAGGAACTCAGATACGCAGTATTTT
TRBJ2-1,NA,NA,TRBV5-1,CASSLGGGGTYNEQFF,TGCGCCAGCAGCTTGGGAGGCGGGGGCACCTACAATGAGCAGTTCTTC
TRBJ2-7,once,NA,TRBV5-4,CASGRGEQRFEQYF,TGTGCCAGCGGGAGGGGGGAGCAGAGGTTCGAGCAGTACTTC
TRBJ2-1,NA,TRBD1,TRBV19,CASRDRGASGSYEQFF,TGTGCCAGTAGGGACAGGGGGGCAAGCGGGAGCTATGAGCAGTTCTTC
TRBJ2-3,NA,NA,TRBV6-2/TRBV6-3,CASSYGGAKYTDTQYF,TGTGCCAGCAGTTATGGGGGCGCAAAATACACAGATACGCAGTATTTT
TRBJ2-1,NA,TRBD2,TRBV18,CASSPPSGIYNEQFF,TGTGCCAGCTCACCACCTAGCGGGATTTACAATGAGCAGTTCTTC
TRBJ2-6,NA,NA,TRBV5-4,CASSRGQIPLSGANVLTF,TGTGCCAGCAGCAGAGGACAGATCCCCCTCTCTGGGGCCAACGTCCTGACTTTC
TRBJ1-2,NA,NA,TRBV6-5,CASSSGGAPGYTF,TGTGCCAGCAGTTCCGGGGGGGCGCCGGGCTACACCTTC
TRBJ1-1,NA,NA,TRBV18,CASSPVQGSTEAFF,TGTGCCAGCTCACCGGTCCAGGGCTCCACTGAAGCTTTCTTT
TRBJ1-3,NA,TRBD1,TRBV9,CASSRTGQVNSGNTIYF,TGTGCCAGCAGCCGTACGGGACAGGTCAACTCTGGAAACACCATATATTTT
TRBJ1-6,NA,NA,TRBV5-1,CASSLGGGVNSPLHF,TGCGCCAGCAGCTTGGGCGGAGGGGTTAATTCACCCCTCCACTTT
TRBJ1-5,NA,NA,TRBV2,CASSAIRNQPQHF,TGTGCCAGCAGTGCCATCCGGAATCAGCCCCAGCATTTT
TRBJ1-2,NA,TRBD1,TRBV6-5,CASGTGRYGYTF,TGTGCCAGCGGGACAGGGAGATATGGCTACACCTTC
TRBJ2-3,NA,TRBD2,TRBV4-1,CASSQVALAGGADTQYF,TGCGCCAGCAGCCAAGTAGCTCTAGCGGGGGGAGCAGATACGCAGTATTTT
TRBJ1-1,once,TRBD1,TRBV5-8,CASSLRGQSGTEAFF,TGTGCCAGCAGCTTGCGGGGACAGAGCGGCACTGAAGCTTTCTTT
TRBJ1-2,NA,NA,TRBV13,CASSPQGRLNGYTF,TGTGCCAGCAGCCCCCAGGGGCGCTTGAATGGCTACACCTTC
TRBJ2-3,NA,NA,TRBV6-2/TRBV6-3,CASSYASVYTDTQYF,TGTGCCAGCAGTTACGCCTCGGTCTACACAGATACGCAGTATTTT
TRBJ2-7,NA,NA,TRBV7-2,CASSLDPPPRDEQYF,TGTGCCAGCAGCTTAGACCCCCCGCCCAGGGACGAGCAGTACTTC
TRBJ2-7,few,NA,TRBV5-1,CASSLEGTSLYEQYF,TGCGCCAGCAGCTTGGAGGGGACAAGCCTCTACGAGCAGTACTTC
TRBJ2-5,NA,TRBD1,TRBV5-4,CASSLGRTGVGETQYF,TGTGCCAGCAGCTTGGGCAGGACAGGGGTCGGAGAGACCCAGTACTTC
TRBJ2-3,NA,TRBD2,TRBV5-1,CASSSGLAGGLGDTQYF,TGCGCCAGCAGCTCGGGACTAGCGGGGGGACTTGGAGATACGCAGTATTTT
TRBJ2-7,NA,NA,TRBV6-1,CASSEAHRTYEQYF,TGTGCCAGCAGTGAAGCGCACAGGACCTACGAGCAGTACTTC
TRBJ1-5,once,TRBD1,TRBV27,CASSSTGPSIIGQPQHF,TGTGCCAGCAGTTCGACAGGGCCTAGTATTATAGGTCAGCCCCAGCATTTT
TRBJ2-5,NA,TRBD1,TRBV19,CASSQRQGLLQETQYF,TGTGCCAGTAGTCAAAGACAGGGATTGCTCCAAGAGACCCAGTACTTC
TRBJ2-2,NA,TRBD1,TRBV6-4,CASRPGQGTGELFF,TGTGCCAGCAGACCGGGACAGGGGACCGGGGAGCTGTTTTTT
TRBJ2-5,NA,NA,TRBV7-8,CASSVVGVGETQYF,TGTGCCAGCAGCGTGGTAGGGGTCGGCGAGACCCAGTACTTC
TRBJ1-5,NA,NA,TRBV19,CASLQQGSSNQPQHF,TGTGCCAGTCTTCAGCAGGGTTCCTCAAATCAGCCCCAGCATTTT
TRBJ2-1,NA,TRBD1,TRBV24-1,CATSDSRQGRYNEQFF,TGTGCCACCAGTGATTCCCGACAGGGCCGGTACAATGAGCAGTTCTTC
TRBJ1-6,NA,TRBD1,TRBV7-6,CASSSRDRGNSPLHF,TGTGCCAGCAGCTCCCGGGACAGGGGGAATTCACCCCTCCACTTT
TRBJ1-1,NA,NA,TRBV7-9,CASSLGQGNTEAFF,TGTGCCAGCAGCTTAGGGCAGGGGAACACTGAAGCTTTCTTT
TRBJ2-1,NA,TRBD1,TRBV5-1,CASSPPGQGVHEQFF,TGCGCCAGCAGCCCCCCGGGACAGGGGGTACATGAGCAGTTCTTC
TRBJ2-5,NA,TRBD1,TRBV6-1,CASSEVNRGLGTQYF,TGTGCCAGCAGTGAAGTAAACAGGGGGCTGGGGACCCAGTACTTC
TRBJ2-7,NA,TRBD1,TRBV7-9,CASSSGQSYEQYF,TGTGCCAGCAGCTCGGGACAGTCCTACGAGCAGTACTTC
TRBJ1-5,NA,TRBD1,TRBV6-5,CASGAGGQNQPQHF,TGTGCCAGCGGGGCAGGGGGCCAAAATCAGCCCCAGCATTTT
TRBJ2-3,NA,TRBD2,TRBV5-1,CASSTGTSGSGTDTQYF,TGCGCCAGCAGCACCGGGACTAGCGGGAGTGGGACAGATACGCAGTATTTT
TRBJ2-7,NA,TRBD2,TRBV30,CAWSGGTSGPSYEQYF,TGTGCCTGGAGTGGAGGGACTAGCGGGCCCTCCTACGAGCAGTACTTC
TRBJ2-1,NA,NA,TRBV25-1,CARIGGSCDEQFF,TGTGCCAGAATAGGTGGTAGCTGCGATGAGCAGTTCTTC
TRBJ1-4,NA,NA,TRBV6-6,CASSPQGPTANEKLFF,TGTGCCAGCAGCCCCCAGGGGCCCACAGCTAATGAAAAACTGTTTTTT
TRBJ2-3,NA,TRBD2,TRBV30,CAWTRRGGASDTQYF,TGTGCCTGGACTCGTCGGGGGGGGGCCTCAGATACGCAGTATTTT
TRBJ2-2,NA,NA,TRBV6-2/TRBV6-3,CASSLSGSTGELFF,TGTGCCAGCAGTTTGTCAGGTAGCACCGGGGAGCTGTTTTTT
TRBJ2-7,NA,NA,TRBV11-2,CASSPMRGSYEQYF,TGTGCCAGCAGCCCCATGAGAGGCTCCTACGAGCAGTACTTC
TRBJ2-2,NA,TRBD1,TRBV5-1,CASSWTGPANTGELFF,TGCGCCAGCAGCTGGACAGGGCCCGCGAACACCGGGGAGCTGTTTTTT